This TCR beta chain was found in a study of control samples from healthy donors and cancer patients. Profiled with immunoSEQ multiplex PCR; TCRdb holds only in-frame clones, not every one. The sample has 250,000 to 300,000 clones, over 75% seen once. This CDR3 region has 14 residues. Germline CDR1 SNHLY, CDR2 FYNNEI. The ends were cut back, 7 bases at V and 5 bases at J, with 14 bases in the middle. The chain recombines TRBV2 with TRBJ1-4; D gene uncertain. The material sequenced was PBMCs. This receptor was taken from a woman aged 55-69 years with lung cancer. CDR3 sequence reads: CASKLGRMNEKLFF. The CDR3, as DNA: TGTGCCAGCAAGTTAGGGCGGATGAATGAAAAACTGTTTTTT.